This T cell receptor beta chain originates from a study of Graves' ophthalmopathy and Graves' hyperthyroidism. Study outcomes and limitations: Also, most clonotypes expanded in the thyroid above 0.001 frequency appeared in blood.

The CDR3 covers 13 residues. Trimming removed 4 bases at V and 6 bases at J, with 9 bases between. Active ophthalmopathy (CAS at least 3, NOSPECS at least 4), lasting under 3 months. As for this clonotype: Its antigen is still unknown. This sequence may be a read error, since a much larger clone differs from it by one base.

Beta-chain TCR CDR3 regions were amplified from RNA transcripts. Following a first-round RT-PCR that used HTBI primers, a second-round multiplex PCR was carried out. TCRdb passed the multiplex PCR reads through MiXCR, listing each CDR3 protein once. The sample carries 600,000 to 700,000 distinct CDR3 sequences, over 40% recorded once. The clonotype originates from an adult man with Graves' ophthalmopathy. Material for sequencing was peripheral blood. The rearrangement joins TRBV12-3 or TRBV12-4 to TRBJ2-2; D is unresolved. CDR3 sequence reads: CASSYQTAGELFF. CDR3 bases: TGTGCCAGCAGTTACCAGACCGCCGGGGAGCTGTTTTTT.